A single sample is the source of the 18 T cell receptor beta chains below, sequenced in a study of tumor and adjacent non-tumor tissue in lung cancer. The library came from three nested PCR rounds adapted from ARM-PCR protocols. A single record per CDR3 protein comes from TCRdb applying MiXCR to the multiplex PCR reads. Here the sample spans about 200,000 distinct CDR3 sequences, about 76% being singletons. This sample's RNA came from whole unsorted tissue. The sequencing input was lung tumor tissue. The receptors shown here come from a man in his 60s with non-small cell lung cancer.

This clonotype came up many times. V gene TRBV20-1 combines with J gene TRBJ2-2; 11 bases map to TRBD1. V trimming: 5 bases; J trimming: 8 bases; junction bases outside the gene matches: 4. From germline, CDR1 is DFQATT and CDR2 SNEGSKA (reference sequence). The CDR3 is made up of 13 amino acids. The CDR3 reads CSAGQGAGGELFF. CDR3 coding DNA: TGCAGTGCTGGACAGGGGGCGGGAGGGGAGCTGTTTTTT.

This clonotype was observed a few times. A single base separates this from a much larger clone, so it may be a read error. The J gene is TRBJ2-2, the V gene TRBV29-1; D might be TRBD1 (6 bases). Germline V gene lookup returns CDR1 SQVTM and CDR2 ANQGSEA. V was pared by 8 bases and J by 3 bases, with 16 bases between. The CDR3 is 14 amino acids. CDR3: CSIAAGVDTGELFF. The CDR3 DNA is TGCAGCATTGCTGCAGGGGTGGACACCGGGGAGCTGTTTTTT.

V and J are TRBV20-1 and TRBJ2-1, with TRBD2 as a possible D gene (6 bases). Trimming left V 5 bases short and J 4 bases short, with 21 bases between. The CDR3 is 16 residues long. The germline CDR1 and CDR2 sequences are DFQATT and SNEGSKA (reference sequence). The CDR3 DNA reads as TGCAGTGCTGAACCGACTAGTGGGAGGATATACAATGAGCAGTTCTTC. The encoded protein is CSAEPTSGRIYNEQFF.

This clonotype was seen a few times. The junction and the germline gene differ at one end; a read error may be behind it. The rearrangement uses TRBV6-2 or TRBV6-3 and TRBJ2-2; tentative D call: TRBD2 (7 bases). This CDR3 comprises 15 residues. Germline lookup yields CDR1 MNHEY and CDR2 SVGEGT. CDR3 in amino acids: CTSRGDFPGGGELFF. CDR3 bases: TGTACCAGCAGAGGGGACTTCCCGGGGGGCGGGGAGCTGTTTTTC.

As for this clonotype: The CDR3 end shows no conserved phenylalanine or tryptophan, and so a read error is likely. V and J are TRBV20-1 and TRBJ1-6; 7 nucleotides line up with TRBD1. This CDR3 spans 15 amino acids. Germline CDR1 and CDR2: DFQATT and SNEGSKA (reference sequence). V trimming: 5 bases; J trimming: 7 bases; junction bases outside the gene matches: 11. The DNA of the CDR3 is TGCAGTGCTTTATATAGGGGGCTCTGGAATTCACCCCTCCACTAT. Encoded protein: CSALYRGLWNSPLHY.

The chain combines TRBV6-2 or TRBV6-3 with TRBJ2-1; 8 bases align to TRBD2. The CDR3 contains 13 residues. Trimming removed 7 bases from V and 4 bases from J; junction bases left unmatched: 3. Germline CDR1 is MNHEY and CDR2 is SVGEGT. The CDR3 protein is CASNRGGYNEQFF. CDR3 nucleotides: TGTGCCAGCAATCGGGGGGGGTACAATGAGCAGTTCTTC.

As regards this clonotype: Here the CDR3 omits its conserved ending phenylalanine or tryptophan, so a read error is the likely source. The V and J genes are TRBV20-1 and TRBJ2-3, with 7 bases matching TRBD2. CDR3 length: 14 amino acids. CDR1 and CDR2 (germline): DFQATT, SNEGSKA (reference sequence). The CDR3: CSASGSWVSDTQYI. As DNA, the CDR3 is TGCAGCGCTAGCGGTTCATGGGTTTCTGATACGCAGTATATT.

For this clonotype: One end of the junction fails to match germline, which may point to a read error. This sequence joins TRBV4-1 and TRBJ2-3, with 7 bases aligning to TRBD1. The CDR3 contains 15 residues. Germline V gene lookup returns CDR1 MGHRA and CDR2 YSYEKL. The chain's CDR3 is CASSLGGARGDMQYF. The CDR3, as DNA: TGCGCCAGTAGCCTAGGGGGCGCAAGAGGTGATATGCAGTATTTT.

Comments on this clonotype: One junction end does not reproduce the germline sequence, and a read error may be involved. The gene calls are TRBV4-3 and TRBJ1-1, with D tentatively TRBD1 (6 bases). The CDR3 has 14 residues. CDR1 and CDR2 from the germline V gene are LGHNA and YSLEER. CDR3 nucleotides: TGCGCCAGCTGCCAAGAAAGGGGGTGGACTGAAGCTTTCTTT. As protein: CASCQERGWTEAFF.

On this clonotype: This sequence may be a read error, since a much larger clone differs from it by one base. The chain uses TRBV12-3 or TRBV12-4 and TRBJ2-2; D gene uncertain. The length of the CDR3 is 14 residues. Deletions cut 3 bases from V and 6 bases from J, with 11 bases between. This CDR3 reads CASSFQSYAGELFF. The CDR3 nucleotides read TGTGCCAGCAGTTTCCAATCATACGCCGGGGAGCTGTTTTTT.

To note about this clonotype: One junction end does not reproduce the germline sequence, and a read error may be involved. The chain is built from TRBV11-3 and TRBJ2-1; D is possibly TRBD1 or TRBD2 (5 bases each). The CDR3 length is 15 residues. Germline lookup yields CDR1 SGHNT and CDR2 YENEEA. The CDR3 DNA is TGTGCCGGCAGCTTATACGGGGCGGCCTTCAAGGACCAGTTCTTC. Translation: CAGSLYGAAFKDQFF.

With regard to this clonotype: This could be a read error, since a much larger clone is one nucleotide away. The conserved final phenylalanine or tryptophan is absent from the CDR3, which likely points to a read error. The chain is built from TRBV20-1 and TRBJ2-7; D is possibly TRBD1 (6 bases). V gave up 3 bases and J gave up 3 bases, with 6 bases separating them. Per germline, CDR1 DFQATT and CDR2 SNEGSKA (reference sequence). The CDR3 covers 11 residues. CDR3 nucleotide sequence: TGCAGTGCTAGGGACAGCTACGAGCAGTACCTC. Translation gives CSARDSYEQYL.

A note on this clonotype: Germline and junction disagree at one end, which may indicate a read error. The chain combines TRBV11-2 with TRBJ2-3; D might be TRBD1 or TRBD2, each matching 6 bases. Germline values: CDR1 SGHAT, CDR2 FQNNGV. The CDR3 is 19 residues long. This CDR3 reads CASSLDPPEVGGHTDTQYF. The CDR3 nucleotides read TGTGCCAGCAGCTTAGATCCCCCAGAAGTCGGGGGCCACACAGATACCCAGTATTTT.

V usage is TRBV30 and J usage is TRBJ2-7; TRBD2 matches 16 bases. This CDR3 has 15 amino acids. Germline V gene data show CDR1 as GTSNPN and CDR2 as SVGIG (reference sequence). Unmatched junction bases numbered 9, after V lost 4 bases and J lost 9 bases. CDR3 amino acids: CAWTAAGLAGGGQYF. CDR3 DNA: TGTGCCTGGACCGCCGCGGGACTAGCGGGGGGGGGGCAGTACTTC.

Comments on this clonotype: Sequence at one end of the junction differs from germline and may be a read error. The rearrangement links TRBV11-3 to TRBJ2-1; D not resolved. CDR1 SGHNT and CDR2 YENEEA come from the germline V gene. The length of the CDR3 is 13 residues. The CDR3 is CVSSRTVDNEQFF. For the CDR3, the DNA is TGTGTCAGCAGCCGAACAGTCGACAATGAGCAGTTCTTC.

The chain employs TRBV28 and TRBJ1-6; 7 bases match TRBD1. This CDR3 comprises 14 residues. Trimming removed 8 bases from V and 2 bases from J; junction bases left unmatched: 3. Germline-derived CDR1 and CDR2 are MDHEN and SYDVKM. CDR3 protein: CASRQGPYNSPLHF. The CDR3 DNA reads as TGTGCCAGCCGACAGGGACCCTATAATTCACCCCTCCACTTT.

The V gene is TRBV11-1, the J gene TRBJ2-5, with no clear D. CDR1 SGHAT and CDR2 FQDESV come from the germline V gene (reference sequence). The CDR3 contains 14 residues. CDR3 nucleotides: TGTACCTGCAGCTTTACACCGGGTGGGGAGACCCAGTACTTC. Translation: CTCSFTPGGETQYF. Using reference TRBV11-1 and TRBJ2-5 for the parts outside the CDR3, the full variable domain is EAEVAQSPRYKITEKSQAVAFWCDPISGHATLYWYRQILGQGPELLVQFQDESVVDDSQLPKDRFSAERLKGVDSTLKIQPAELGDSAMYLCTCSFTPGGETQYFGPGTRLLVL.

As regards this clonotype: One base away lies a much larger clone, so this may be a sequencing read error. The rearrangement links TRBV5-1 to TRBJ2-3; TRBD1 matches at 9 bases. The CDR3 covers 15 residues. Germline V gives CDR1 SGHRS, CDR2 YFSETQ. The CDR3, as DNA: TGCACCAGCAGCTTGGTACAGGGGGCCGGAGATACGCAGTATTTT. This codes for CTSSLVQGAGDTQYF. Filled out from reference TRBV5-1 and TRBJ2-3, the complete variable domain reads KAGVTQTPRYLIKTRGQQVTLSCSPISGHRSVSWYQQTPGQGLQFLFEYFSETQRNKGNFPGRFSGRQFSNSRSEMNVSTLELGDSALYLCTSSLVQGAGDTQYFGPGTRLTVL.